One and the same sample provided the 19 T cell receptor beta chains below, sequenced in a study of blood T cell repertoires in COVID-19. Assay used: immunoSEQ multiplex PCR; TCRdb lists only in-frame clones, some missing. The top ten clones hold under 5.5% of a sample with about 330,000 clones, approximately 89% of them seen once. Input material: PBMCs or T cells enriched from blood (not recorded which). These receptors came from a woman aged 25 to 39 who had recovered from COVID-19.

J is TRBJ2-3 and V is TRBV7-3; D is unresolved. CDR1 SGHTA and CDR2 FQGTGA come from the germline V gene. The germline V and J ends were trimmed by 1 base and 1 base, with 3 bases remaining between them. The CDR3 is 13 amino acids. The DNA for the CDR3 is TGTGCCAGCAGCTTAAGCGGCACAGATACGCAGTATTTT. This translates into CASSLSGTDTQYF.

The chain employs TRBV4-2 and TRBJ2-3, with D possibly being TRBD1 (6 bases). Germline CDR1 LGHNA, CDR2 YNFKEQ. This CDR3 region has 16 residues. Trimming pared 1 base from V and 1 base from J, leaving 12 bases between. The CDR3 is CASSQGGGKRTDTQYF. CDR3 in DNA: TGTGCCAGCAGCCAAGGAGGGGGAAAACGCACAGATACGCAGTATTTT.

This sequence joins TRBV5-8 and TRBJ2-7, with TRBD2 as a possible D gene (5 bases). Trimming pared 5 bases from V and 3 bases from J, leaving 18 bases between. The CDR3 length is 15 residues. CDR1 is SGHTS and CDR2 is YDEGEE in the germline V gene. CDR3 nucleotide sequence: TGTGCCAGCAGACCCGGTATTAGCCGGGACTACGAGCAGTACTTC. As protein: CASRPGISRDYEQYF.

The V gene is TRBV2, the J gene TRBJ2-1; 10 nucleotides match TRBD1. The CDR3 is made up of 13 amino acids. The junction had 12 bases not matched to a gene; V was cut back by 8 bases and J by 14 bases. CDR1 and CDR2 from the germline V gene are SNHLY and FYNNEI. The CDR3 region has the DNA TGTGCCAGCGGAAAACTTGGGACAGGGGAGGAGTTCTTC. It yields the protein CASGKLGTGEEFF. Drawing the rest from reference TRBV2 and TRBJ2-1, the complete variable domain is EPEVTQTPSHQVTQMGQEVILRCVPISNHLYFYWYRQILGQKVEFLVSFYNNEISEKSEIFDDQFSVERPDGSNFTLKIRSTKLEDSAMYFCASGKLGTGEEFFGPGTRLTVL.

This chain links TRBV9 with TRBJ2-3; 7 bases are a match to TRBD2. Germline trimming cut 3 bases from V and 5 bases from J; bases unmatched to any gene: 12. There are 16 residues in the CDR3. Germline-derived CDR1 and CDR2 are SGDLS and YYNGEE. The DNA of the CDR3 is TGTGCCAGCAGCGCGGAGGAAACGGGGGGAAGAGATACGCAGTATTTT. The encoded protein is CASSAEETGGRDTQYF.

V usage is TRBV7-2 and J usage is TRBJ2-7; TRBD1 aligns across 10 bases. This CDR3 spans 14 amino acids. V lost 3 bases, J lost 5 bases, and 4 bases stayed unmatched. Germline V gene sequence: CDR1 SGHTA, CDR2 FQGNSA. The CDR3 DNA reads as TGTGCCAGCAGCTTGACAGGGGGCGCAGACGAGCAGTACTTC. Amino acid sequence: CASSLTGGADEQYF.

This chain links TRBV4-2 with TRBJ2-3; D is unresolved. V was trimmed by 2 bases and J by 1 base, leaving 10 bases between them. This CDR3 comprises 15 residues. The V gene's germline CDR1 is LGHNA and CDR2 YNFKEQ. The CDR3 DNA is TGTGCCAGCAGCCAACCTAACCAGGGCACAGATACGCAGTATTTT. Its translation: CASSQPNQGTDTQYF.

The V call is TRBV2, the J call TRBJ1-2; D ambiguous. V was clipped by 3 bases and J by 4 bases, with 12 bases between them. The CDR3 has 14 amino acids. The germline CDR1 and CDR2 sequences are SNHLY and FYNNEI. The DNA of the CDR3 is TGTGCCAGCAGTGAGGGCAGAGGACTCTATGGCTACACCTTC. This sequence encodes CASSEGRGLYGYTF.

The V and J genes are TRBV11-3 and TRBJ1-1; D perhaps matches TRBD1 (5 bases). V lost 1 base to trimming and J lost 3 bases, with 12 bases between them. The germline CDR1 and CDR2 sequences are SGHNT and YENEEA. The CDR3 runs 15 residues. CDR3 region: CASSLGAGRDTEAFF. CDR3 coding DNA: TGTGCCAGCAGCTTAGGGGCAGGGAGGGACACTGAAGCTTTCTTT.

The chain couples TRBV4-3 to TRBJ2-2; TRBD2 aligns across 8 bases. The CDR3 is made up of 15 amino acids. The junction had 5 bases not matched to a gene; V was cut back by 2 bases and J by 6 bases. In germline, CDR1 is LGHNA, CDR2 YSLEER. DNA for the CDR3: TGCGCCAGCAGCCAAACAAGCGGGGGACCCGGGGAGCTGTTTTTT. It yields the protein CASSQTSGGPGELFF.

Points on this clone: Different DNA sequences within this sample yield the same CDR3. J is TRBJ1-5 and V is TRBV2, with 7 bases that match TRBD1. Germline lookup yields CDR1 SNHLY and CDR2 FYNNEI. The CDR3 spans 14 residues. Trimming took 5 bases from V and 4 from J; bases not matched to a gene: 5. In DNA, the CDR3 is TGTGCCAGCAGTTACTCAGGGGGAAATCAGCCCCAGCATTTT. Amino acid sequence: CASSYSGGNQPQHF.

The rearrangement joins TRBV20-1 to TRBJ1-1; D gene unclear. CDR3 size: 10 residues. Trimming left V 5 bases short and J 6 bases short, with 7 bases between. The germline CDR1 and CDR2 sequences are DFQATT and SNEGSKA (reference sequence). Written as DNA, the CDR3 is TGCAGTGCTCAGGTATCTGAAGCTTTCTTT. It codes for CSAQVSEAFF.

The CDR3 DNA sequence: TGTGCCAGCTCGCGGTTTTCCGGGACAGCATCCTCTAACTATGGCTACACCTTC. This codes for CASSRFSGTASSNYGYTF. The chain joins TRBV18 to TRBJ1-2; 7 nucleotides match TRBD1. CDR3 size: 18 residues. The germline V gene encodes CDR1 KGHSH and CDR2 LQKENI. The ends lost 6 bases at V and 0 bases at J; junction bases unmatched: 16.

The chain recombines TRBV28 with TRBJ1-4, with D possibly being TRBD1 (5 bases). The CDR3 extends over 13 amino acids. V was clipped by 4 bases and J by 8 bases, with 11 bases between them. From germline, CDR1 is MDHEN and CDR2 SYDVKM. This chain's CDR3 is CASSWGVREKLFF. As DNA, the CDR3 is TGTGCCAGCAGTTGGGGGGTTAGGGAAAAACTGTTTTTT.

The chain couples TRBV5-1 to TRBJ2-7; D is possibly TRBD1 (6 bases). This CDR3 is 14 amino acids long. V lost 0 bases and J lost 0, with 7 bases in between. Germline V gene sequence: CDR1 SGHRS, CDR2 YFSETQ. The CDR3 spells CASSLEGDSYEQYF. CDR3 DNA sequence: TGCGCCAGCAGCTTGGAGGGGGACTCCTACGAGCAGTACTTC.

The chain has TRBV28 and TRBJ1-1, with 9 positions matching TRBD1. V was pared by 5 bases and J by 2 bases, with 18 bases of the junction left unmatched. The CDR3 loop spans 19 amino acids. Germline values: CDR1 MDHEN, CDR2 SYDVKM. The CDR3 is CASSLPRDREGNFNTEAFF. Here the CDR3 DNA reads TGTGCCAGCAGTCTACCCCGGGACAGGGAGGGCAACTTCAACACTGAAGCTTTCTTT.

The V gene is TRBV19, the J gene TRBJ1-4, with 9 bases fitting TRBD1. The germline CDR1 and CDR2 sequences are LNHDA and SQIVND (reference sequence). This CDR3 has 15 amino acids. With V trimmed by 5 bases and J by 5 bases, 6 bases remained unmatched. The CDR3 is CASSQPGQGNEKLFF. The CDR3 DNA reads as TGTGCCAGTAGTCAACCGGGACAGGGAAATGAAAAACTGTTTTTT. Complete variable domain (other parts from reference TRBV19 and TRBJ1-4): DGGITQSPKYLFRKEGQNVTLSCEQNLNHDAMYWYRQDPGQGLRLIYYSQIVNDFQKGDIAEGYSVSREKKESFPLTVTSAQKNPTAFYLCASSQPGQGNEKLFFGSGTQLSVL.

This chain links TRBV2 with TRBJ1-2; D might be TRBD1 (5 bases). The CDR3 contains 14 residues. The germline V gene encodes CDR1 SNHLY and CDR2 FYNNEI. Trimming left V 6 bases short and J 2 bases short, with 13 bases between. The CDR3 region is CASRYTGNNYGYTF. As DNA, the CDR3 is TGTGCCAGCAGGTACACAGGAAACAACTATGGCTACACCTTC.

This clone turned up a few times. This chain joins TRBV7-9 and TRBJ1-3; perhaps TRBD1 as D (6 bases). V lost 6 bases and J 0 bases, leaving 12 bases between the germline ends. The V gene's germline CDR1 is SEHNR and CDR2 FQNEAQ (reference sequence). The CDR3 loop spans 15 amino acids. The CDR3 here is CASSPRGSSGNTIYF. The CDR3 nucleotides are TGTGCCAGCAGTCCCAGGGGTTCCTCTGGAAACACCATATATTTT. The full variable domain, its missing parts supplied by reference TRBV7-9 and TRBJ1-3, is DTGVSQNPRHKITKRGQNVTFRCDPISEHNRLYWYRQTLGQGPEFLTYFQNEAQLEKSRLLSDRFSAERPKGSFSTLEIQRTEQGDSAMYLCASSPRGSSGNTIYFGEGSWLTVV.